A selection of T cell receptor beta chains follows, all from one sample in a study of T cell repertoires in cytomegalovirus infection. TCRdb reprocessed the reads with MiXCR, giving one entry per CDR3 protein. The data contain around 570,000 distinct CDR3 sequences, 35% to 50% of them seen just once; the ten biggest clones take up 48%. These receptors lack a known antigen. The source was cultured PBMCs, collected from culture after CMV antigen stimulation. The receptors here all came from a human donor in good health (CMV status not recorded). Some clones in this sample may be carry-over from other donors' samples. Each CDR3 is given with its conserved first and last residue. A D gene is named only where the DNA matches it firmly. Clone size is stated in some rows and not others, as once, few, many or a class when expanded.

TRBJ2-3,NA,TRBV6-6,TRBD1,CASSIGTVASTDTQYF,TGTGCCAGCAGCATAGGGACAGTCGCTAGCACAGATACGCAGTATTTT
TRBJ2-7,NA,TRBV7-2,TRBD1,CASSFPRTGEQYF,TGTGCCAGCAGCTTCCCGCGGACAGGCGAGCAGTACTTC
TRBJ1-5,few,TRBV19,NA,CASSMGINRNQPQHF,TGTGCCAGTAGTATGGGGATTAATAGGAATCAGCCCCAGCATTTT
TRBJ1-5,NA,TRBV19,TRBD1,CASRTDRGQPQHF,TGTGCCAGTAGGACCGACAGGGGCCAGCCCCAGCATTTT
TRBJ1-2,NA,TRBV15,NA,CATRGPYGYTF,TGTGCCACCCGAGGGCCCTATGGCTACACCTTC
TRBJ2-1,NA,TRBV2,TRBD2,CASSQRTSGGNKQFF,TGTGCCAGCAGTCAACGGACTAGCGGGGGGAATAAGCAGTTCTTC
TRBJ2-7,NA,TRBV12-3/TRBV12-4,NA,CASSFGWEQYF,TGTGCCAGCAGTTTTGGATGGGAGCAGTACTTC
TRBJ2-5,many,TRBV7-6,NA,CASSLYRQETQYF,TGTGCCAGCAGCTTATATCGTCAAGAGACCCAGTACTTC
TRBJ2-5,NA,TRBV7-2,NA,CASSPQDYSQETQYF,TGTGCCAGCAGCCCTCAGGACTATTCACAAGAGACCCAGTACTTC
TRBJ2-5,NA,TRBV7-9,TRBD2,CASTLPSGGAQETQYF,TGTGCCAGCACCCTCCCTAGCGGGGGGGCTCAAGAGACCCAGTACTTC
TRBJ2-1,NA,TRBV27,NA,CASSSLKDSLEQFF,TGTGCCAGCAGTTCCCTAAAGGACTCCCTAGAGCAGTTCTTC
TRBJ2-7,NA,TRBV5-1,NA,CASSVATSSIGSYEQYF,TGCGCCAGCAGCGTCGCCACTTCTAGCATCGGTAGCTACGAGCAGTACTTC
TRBJ1-2,many,TRBV7-2,NA,CASSRQNTNYGYTF,TGTGCCAGCAGCCGCCAGAATACCAACTATGGCTACACCTTC